This T cell receptor beta chain stems from a study of beta chain features in type 1 diabetes. The V gene end was trimmed by 0 bases and the J gene end by 4 bases; junction bases not matched to a gene: 9. The length of the CDR3 is 17 residues. Germline assignment: CDR1 SGHRS and CDR2 YFSETQ. Study results and limitations: The study found moderately but significantly shorter TCRB CDR3s in all four CD4+ subsets of Type 1 diabetes patients. cDNA-based sequencing might over-represent cells highly expressing TCR.

As every portion of the isolated RNA was reverse transcribed, the sequencing read expressed TCRB transcripts. Measured with immunoSEQ multiplex PCR; TCRdb has only the in-frame clones, and not every one. The sample lists fewer than 110,000 clones, 25% to 35% occurring once. This clone turned up a few times. As yet, its antigen is unknown. The sequenced sample consisted of central memory CD4+ T cells from blood. The receptor was isolated from a young woman with type 1 diabetes. The chain has TRBV5-1 and TRBJ1-2, with 10 bases aligning to TRBD1. CDR3 coding DNA: TGCGCCAGCAGCTTGGCCCCTGACAGGGGGCCTCCCTATGGCTACACCTTC. Translation gives CASSLAPDRGPPYGYTF. The entire variable domain, with the rest obtained from reference TRBV5-1 and TRBJ1-2, is as follows: KAGVTQTPRYLIKTRGQQVTLSCSPISGHRSVSWYQQTPGQGLQFLFEYFSETQRNKGNFPGRFSGRQFSNSRSEMNVSTLELGDSALYLCASSLAPDRGPPYGYTFGSGTRLTVV.